This T cell receptor beta chain emerged from a study of radiation and T cells in renal cell carcinoma. Study results and caveats: Top tumor clonotypes rose in blood 2 weeks post-radiation, then contracted. Without pretreatment biopsies, baseline tumor clonotype presence was undetermined.

Profiling relied on immunoSEQ multiplex PCR, and the TCRdb table lists in-frame clones only, not all of them. The sample records some 75,000 clones, 82% being singletons. With regard to this clone: The antigen is undetermined.

The time point here: blood 2 weeks post-SBRT. Documented treatment: 15 Gy SBRT to primary tumor, nephrectomy 4 weeks later. The tumor was a clear cell renal cell carcinoma. The sequencing here drew on blood, taken from a patient whose treatment included radiotherapy and nephrectomy. The source of this sequence is a man in his fifties or sixties with renal cell carcinoma.

CDR3 in amino acids: CASSLPRGAGELFF. In DNA, the CDR3 is TGTGCCAGCAGCTTACCAAGGGGGGCCGGGGAGCTGTTTTTT. J is TRBJ2-2 and V is TRBV5-4, with D possibly being TRBD1 or TRBD2 (6 bases each). The germline V gene encodes CDR1 SGHNT and CDR2 YYREEE (reference sequence). The CDR3 sequence is 14 residues long. Deletions cut 2 bases from V and 6 bases from J, with 11 bases between.